The clone carrying this T cell receptor (beta chain) was seen once. This record belongs to a study of blood T cells in healthy people across ages. The authors ran a second PCR of 7 to 11 cycles using a sample-barcoded 5' primer and a J-beta primer mix. TCRdb re-analysed the 5' RACE reads in MiXCR, keeping a single row per CDR3 protein. The table has around 1,600,000 distinct CDR3 sequences, roughly 43% seen once; the top ten hold about 3.8%. The V and J ends lost 6 bases and 1 base respectively, with 12 bases between them. Germline CDR1 and CDR2: DFQATT and SNEGSKA (reference sequence). The CDR3 runs to 13 residues.

This chain connects TRBV20-1 to TRBJ1-1; D is unresolved. The specimen sequenced was blood. This TCR was recovered from a woman between 18 and 29 years old in good health. CDR3 region: CSASLDGNTEAFF. For the CDR3, the DNA is TGCAGTGCGAGTCTGGACGGGAACACTGAAGCTTTCTTT.